In its sample, the clone carrying this T cell receptor (beta chain) was seen a few times. The antigen is not known. This record comes from a study of identical twins. TCRdb passed the 5' RACE reads through MiXCR, listing each CDR3 protein once. The data show 690,000 or so distinct CDR3 sequences, 5.5% to 6.5% seen once. The V gene lost 1 base and the J gene lost 8 bases, with 12 bases spanning the gap. The CDR3 spans 14 residues. General study findings and limits: In cord blood, abundant beta clonotypes had fewer insertions; memory showed no trend.

The clonotype originates from a man aged 18 to 29 in good health. The specimen sequenced was naive T cells sorted from blood. The gene calls are TRBV12-3 or TRBV12-4 and TRBJ2-1; TRBD2 might be the D (5 bases). The CDR3 region is CASSLELAGDEQFF. The DNA for the CDR3 is TGTGCCAGCAGTTTAGAGCTAGCCGGGGATGAGCAGTTCTTC.